This TCR beta chain was obtained from a study of OX40 agonist ivuxolimab in advanced cancers. Looking at the study overall: Patients in the trial were receiving intravenous ivuxolimab every 2 weeks, at doses of 0.01 to 10 mg/kg. Aged roughly 23 to 79 with a mean of around 60 years, they were about 80% male.

This CDR3 comprises 16 residues. V lost 5 bases to trimming and J lost 5 bases; unmatched junction nucleotides: 6. Germline V gene data show CDR1 as SGHTA and CDR2 as FQGNSA. Details on this clone: Its antigen remains unknown.

Study-level results: Compared with CD4+, CD8+ T cells on average had more expanded clones.

At baseline, cycle 4 day 1, and cycle 7 day 1, blood was sampled. TCRdb keeps only in-frame clones here, not all; method: immunoSEQ multiplex PCR. The sample records more than 50,000 clones, less than 85% being singletons. The chain has TRBV7-2 and TRBJ2-3; 14 positions match TRBD2. This sequence originates from an adult with an advanced solid tumor such as melanoma, head and neck, liver or kidney cancer. Sample: CD4+ or CD8+ T cells sorted from blood, taken in a trial of the OX40 agonist ivuxolimab. CDR3: CASSTGLAGGEDTQYF. In nucleotides, the CDR3 is TGTGCCAGCAGCACTGGACTAGCGGGGGGTGAAGATACGCAGTATTTT. The full variable domain, with the rest looked up from reference TRBV7-2 and TRBJ2-3, is GAGVSQSPSNKVTEKGKDVELRCDPISGHTALYWYRQSLGQGLEFLIYFQGNSAPDKSGLPSDRFSAERTGGSVSTLTIQRTQQEDSAVYLCASSTGLAGGEDTQYFGPGTRLTVL.